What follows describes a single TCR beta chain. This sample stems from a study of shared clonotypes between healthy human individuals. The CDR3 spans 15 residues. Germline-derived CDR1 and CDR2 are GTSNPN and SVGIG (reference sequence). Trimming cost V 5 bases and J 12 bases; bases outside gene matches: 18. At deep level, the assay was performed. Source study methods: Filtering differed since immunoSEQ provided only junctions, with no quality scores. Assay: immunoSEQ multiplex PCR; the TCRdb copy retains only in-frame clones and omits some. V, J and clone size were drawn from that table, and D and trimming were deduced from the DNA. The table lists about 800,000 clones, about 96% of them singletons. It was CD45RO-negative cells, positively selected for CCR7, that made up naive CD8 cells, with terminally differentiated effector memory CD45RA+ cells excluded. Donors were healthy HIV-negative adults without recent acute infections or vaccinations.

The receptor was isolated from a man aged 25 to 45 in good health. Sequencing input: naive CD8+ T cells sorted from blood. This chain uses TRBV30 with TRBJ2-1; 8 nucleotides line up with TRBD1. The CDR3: CAWGPGQALIRGQFF. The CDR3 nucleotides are TGTGCCTGGGGCCCGGGACAGGCTTTAATCCGCGGGCAGTTCTTC.